Listed below are T cell receptor beta chains from one sample, sequenced in a study of cytomegalovirus exposure and HLA in healthy donors. TCRdb keeps only in-frame clones here, not all; method: immunoSEQ multiplex PCR. The data contain fewer than 200,000 clones, 77% of them singletons. Sequencing was performed on PBMCs. Receptors were obtained from a woman in her forties in good health and CMV-seropositive. Each CDR3 is given with its conserved first and last residue. Fields, in order: clone size, J gene, D gene, V gene, CDR3 DNA, CDR3 protein. D genes are given only for firm matches. Rows give clone size only sometimes, using once, few, many, or a class for an expanded clone.

>-|TRBJ2-7|-|TRBV7-9
TGTGCCAGCAGCCAGGGGTCCAACGTGGAGCAGTACTTC
CASSQGSNVEQYF
>few|TRBJ2-5|TRBD2|TRBV5-1
TGCGCCAGCAGCTGGCTAGCGGGGGGAGGGGAGACCCAGTACTTC
CASSWLAGGGETQYF
>-|TRBJ2-7|TRBD2|TRBV28
TGTGCCTCTAGCCCCGGGACTAGGACCTACGAGCAGTACTTC
CASSPGTRTYEQYF
>-|TRBJ1-4|-|TRBV18
TGTGCCAGCTCACTAAACAGGGCAACTAATGAAAAACTGTTTTTT
CASSLNRATNEKLFF
>-|TRBJ2-7|TRBD1|TRBV28
TGTGCCAGCAGTTCCACAGGGGGGACAGGGTTGGTAGAGCAGTACTTC
CASSSTGGTGLVEQYF
>-|TRBJ2-7|TRBD1|TRBV5-6
TGTGCCAGCAGCCATGGACAGGGAGAAGAGCAGTACTTC
CASSHGQGEEQYF
>few|TRBJ1-1|-|TRBV19
TGTGCCAGTAGTATAGATCGGGTCACTGAAGCTTTCTTT
CASSIDRVTEAFF
>-|TRBJ2-7|-|TRBV7-9
TGTGCCAGCAGCTTAGGCCAGGGTTTCTACGAGCAGTACTTC
CASSLGQGFYEQYF
>-|TRBJ1-2|TRBD1|TRBV6-5
TGTGCCAGCAGTTACTCAGGACAGGACCTAGGGTATGGCTACACCTTC
CASSYSGQDLGYGYTF
>-|TRBJ1-2|-|TRBV27
TGTGCCAGCAGTTTAATTCCGCCTTCGGGTTTCGAAGGCTACACCTTC
CASSLIPPSGFEGYTF
>once|TRBJ2-1|TRBD1|TRBV10-1
TGCGCCAGCAGTGATCCTGGACAGGGGTCTTACAATGAGCAGTTCTTC
CASSDPGQGSYNEQFF
>-|TRBJ2-1|TRBD2|TRBV7-9
TGTGCCAGCAGCCCGATAACTAGCGATGAGCAGTTCTTC
CASSPITSDEQFF
>few|TRBJ2-7|TRBD2|TRBV7-8
TGTGCCAGCAGCTTAGCTGCGGGAGGGCCTGGCGAGCAGTACTTC
CASSLAAGGPGEQYF
>-|TRBJ2-2|TRBD2|TRBV19
TGTGCCAGTAGAGATAGCGGGAGGGCGGACACCGGGGAGCTGTTTTTT
CASRDSGRADTGELFF
>-|TRBJ2-5|TRBD1|TRBV4-1
TGCGCCAGCAGCCAAGATAGGACAGGGGGACGGCAAGAGACCCAGTACTTC
CASSQDRTGGRQETQYF
>-|TRBJ2-5|TRBD2|TRBV28
TGTGCCAGCAGTTTTCGGGGGGTTGTCGAGACCCAGTACTTC
CASSFRGVVETQYF
>-|TRBJ2-5|-|TRBV5-4
TGTGCCAGCAGCTTGTTCAGAGAGACCCAGTACTTC
CASSLFRETQYF
>once|TRBJ2-7|TRBD2|TRBV7-6
TGTGCCAAAATTGGGAGCCGACTAGCGGCGAGCTCCTACGAGCAGTACTTC
CAKIGSRLAASSYEQYF
>-|TRBJ2-1|TRBD2|TRBV30
TGTGCCTGGCGACCCCTAGCGGTCGTTTTTAATGAGCAGTTCTTC
CAWRPLAVVFNEQFF
>-|TRBJ1-2|-|TRBV19
TGTGCCAGCCGGGACTACGGCTACACCTTC
CASRDYGYTF
>-|TRBJ2-7|-|TRBV11-3
TGTGCCAGCAGCTTAAGGGCAGGGGGGTGGTACGAGCAGTACTTC
CASSLRAGGWYEQYF
>-|TRBJ2-2|-|TRBV27
TGTGCCAGCTCCTCTAGATCAGGGACCGGGGAGCTGTTTTTT
CASSSRSGTGELFF
>-|TRBJ1-4|TRBD1|TRBV30
TGTGCCTGGAGCCCCGACAGGGATCGGGGAAAACTGTTTTTT
CAWSPDRDRGKLFF
>-|TRBJ2-3|TRBD2|TRBV9
TGTGCCAGCAGCGTAGGGACTAGCGGGGGATACGTAAATACGCAGTATTTT
CASSVGTSGGYVNTQYF
>-|TRBJ1-1|TRBD1|TRBV29-1
TGCAGCGTGGTTTTCCAGGGGGCTATCGGTGAAGCTTTCTTT
CSVVFQGAIGEAFF
>-|TRBJ1-1|TRBD1|TRBV7-6
TGTGCCAGCAGCCCGTGGCAGGGGGACACTGAAGCTTTCTTT
CASSPWQGDTEAFF
>-|TRBJ2-1|TRBD2|TRBV19
TGTGCCAGTAGTATGGGACTAGCGGGCCATAGCTCCTACAATGAGCAGTTCTTC
CASSMGLAGHSSYNEQFF
>few|TRBJ1-3|-|TRBV28
TGTGCCAGCAGTTTTGGGGGCTTAGACACCATATATTTT
CASSFGGLDTIYF
>-|TRBJ2-7|-|TRBV28
TGTGCCAGCAGTTATACGCTGAAGGGGCAGGGGCAGTACTTC
CASSYTLKGQGQYF
>once|TRBJ1-2|TRBD1|TRBV5-6
TGTGCCAGCAGCTTGTTGACAGGGCCCGGATATGGCTACACCTTC
CASSLLTGPGYGYTF
>-|TRBJ2-2|-|TRBV4-1
TGCGCCAGCAGCCAAGGACAGTCCACCGGGGAGCTGTTTTTT
CASSQGQSTGELFF
>-|TRBJ2-7|-|TRBV19
TGTGCCAGTAGTGCGGGACGCCGCACCTACGAGCAGTACTTC
CASSAGRRTYEQYF
>few|TRBJ2-5|TRBD2|TRBV11-3
TGTGCCAGCAGCTTCCCCGGGGCAGGAGCGGGAGTTCGAGAGACCCAGTACTTC
CASSFPGAGAGVRETQYF
>-|TRBJ2-7|-|TRBV18
TGTGCCAGCTCCCATAGTCCGACAGGCGGCGAGCAGTACTTC
CASSHSPTGGEQYF
>few|TRBJ2-3|TRBD2|TRBV19
TGTGCCAGTAGTCTCCGCGGGGGGGCGAATACGCAGTATTTT
CASSLRGGANTQYF
>-|TRBJ1-4|TRBD1|TRBV30
TGTGCCTGGGACAGGGCGAATGAAAAACTGTTTTTT
CAWDRANEKLFF
>-|TRBJ1-1|TRBD1|TRBV7-6
TGTGCCAGCGCGGGACAGCCGAACACTGAAGCTTTCTTT
CASAGQPNTEAFF